Detailed here is one T cell receptor beta chain. The entry originates in a study of blood T cell repertoires in COVID-19. Participants had their cohort set by participant-reported clinical history. Donors in Cohort 3 counted as recovered after two negative PCRs, clearance, or symptom resolution. The CDR3 covers 18 residues. V trimming: 3 bases; J trimming: 6 bases; junction bases outside the gene matches: 14. CDR1 and CDR2 (germline): LNHDA, SQIVND (reference sequence). Sequencing was performed with immunoSEQ multiplex PCR; in TCRdb, only in-frame clones are kept and a portion is missing. The profile covers nearly 400,000 clones, with 89% appearing a single time and about 1.7% taken by the ten largest.

The J gene is TRBJ2-1, the V gene TRBV19; 10 nucleotides match TRBD1. Source material: PBMCs or T cells enriched from blood (not recorded which). The clonotype originates from a woman under 40 who had recovered from COVID-19. Here the CDR3 DNA reads TGTGCCAGTAGTATCGAGGGAACAGGGACAGGGGTAGTCAATGAGCAGTTCTTC. Protein: CASSIEGTGTGVVNEQFF.